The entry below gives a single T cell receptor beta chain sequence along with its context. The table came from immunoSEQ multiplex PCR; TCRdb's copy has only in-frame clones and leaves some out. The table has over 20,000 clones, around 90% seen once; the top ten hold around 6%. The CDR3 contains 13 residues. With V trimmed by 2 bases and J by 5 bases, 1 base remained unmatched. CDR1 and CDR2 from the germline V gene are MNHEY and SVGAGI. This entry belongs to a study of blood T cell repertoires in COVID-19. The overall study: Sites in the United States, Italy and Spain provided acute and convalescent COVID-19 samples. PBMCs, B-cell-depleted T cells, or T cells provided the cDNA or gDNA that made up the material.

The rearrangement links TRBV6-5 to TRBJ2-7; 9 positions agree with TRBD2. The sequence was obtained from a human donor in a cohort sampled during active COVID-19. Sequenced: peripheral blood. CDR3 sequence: CASSYLAGNEQYF. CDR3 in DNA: TGTGCCAGCAGTTACCTAGCGGGAAACGAGCAGTACTTC.